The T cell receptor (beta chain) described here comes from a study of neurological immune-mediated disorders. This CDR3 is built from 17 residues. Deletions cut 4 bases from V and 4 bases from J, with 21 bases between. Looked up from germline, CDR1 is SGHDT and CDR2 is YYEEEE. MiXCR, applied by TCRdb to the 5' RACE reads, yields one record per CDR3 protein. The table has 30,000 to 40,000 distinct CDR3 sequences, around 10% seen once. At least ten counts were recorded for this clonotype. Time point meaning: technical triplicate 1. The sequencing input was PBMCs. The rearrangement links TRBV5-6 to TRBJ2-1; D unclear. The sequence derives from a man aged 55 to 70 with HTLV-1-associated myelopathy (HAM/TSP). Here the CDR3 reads CASSLIPGGVDYNEQFF. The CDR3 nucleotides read TGTGCCAGCAGCCTGATCCCGGGTGGAGTGGATTACAATGAGCAGTTCTTC.